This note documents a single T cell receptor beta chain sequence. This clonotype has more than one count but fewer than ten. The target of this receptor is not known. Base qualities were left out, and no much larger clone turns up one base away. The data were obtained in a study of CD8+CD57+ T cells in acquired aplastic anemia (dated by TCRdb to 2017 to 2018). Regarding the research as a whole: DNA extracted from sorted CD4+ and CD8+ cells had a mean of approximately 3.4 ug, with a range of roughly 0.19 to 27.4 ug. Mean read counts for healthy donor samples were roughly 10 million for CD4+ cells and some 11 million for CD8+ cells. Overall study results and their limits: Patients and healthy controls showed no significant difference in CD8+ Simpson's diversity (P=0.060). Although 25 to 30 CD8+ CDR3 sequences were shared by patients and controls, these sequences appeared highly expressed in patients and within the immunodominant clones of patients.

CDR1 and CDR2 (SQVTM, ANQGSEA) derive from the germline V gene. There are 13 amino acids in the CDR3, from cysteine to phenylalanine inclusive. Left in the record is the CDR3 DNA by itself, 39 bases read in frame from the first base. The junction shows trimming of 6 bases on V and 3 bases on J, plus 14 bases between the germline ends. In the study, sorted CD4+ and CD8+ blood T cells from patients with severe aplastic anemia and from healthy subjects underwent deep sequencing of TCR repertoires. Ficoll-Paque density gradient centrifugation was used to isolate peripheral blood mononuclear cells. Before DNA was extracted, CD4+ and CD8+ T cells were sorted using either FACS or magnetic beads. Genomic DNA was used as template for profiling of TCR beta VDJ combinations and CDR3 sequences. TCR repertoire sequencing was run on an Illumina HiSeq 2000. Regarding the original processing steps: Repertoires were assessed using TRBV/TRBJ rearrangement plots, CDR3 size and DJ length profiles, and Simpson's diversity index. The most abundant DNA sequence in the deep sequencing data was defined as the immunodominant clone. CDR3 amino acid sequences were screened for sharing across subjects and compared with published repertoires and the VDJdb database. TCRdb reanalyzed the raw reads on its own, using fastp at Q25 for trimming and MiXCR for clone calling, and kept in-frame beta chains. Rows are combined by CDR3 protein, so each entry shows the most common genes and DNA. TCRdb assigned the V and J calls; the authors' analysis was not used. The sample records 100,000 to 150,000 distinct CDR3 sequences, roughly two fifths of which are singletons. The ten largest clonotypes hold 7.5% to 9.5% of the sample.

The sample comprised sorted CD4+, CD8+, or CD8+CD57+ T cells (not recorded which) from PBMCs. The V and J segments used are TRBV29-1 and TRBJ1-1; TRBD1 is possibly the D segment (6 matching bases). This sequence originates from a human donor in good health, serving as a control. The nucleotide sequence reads TGCAGCGTGAGACAGGCATGGGACACTGAAGCTTTCTTT. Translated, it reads CSVRQAWDTEAFF.